The 24 T cell receptor beta chains below were found in one sample sequenced in a study of blood T cell repertoires in COVID-19 (TCRdb year 2020). The library relied on the immunoSEQ multiplex PCR assay. What TCRdb holds here is the immuneACCESS table cut down to in-frame rearrangements. Part of the clones is not present; checked against another copy, under half of the missing clones reflect an unresolved V gene, and the others are unexplained. This sample holds about 370,000 clones; more than 70% were observed only once. The biggest ten clones account for around 2.8% of the sample. Sequencing was performed on peripheral blood. The receptor source for this set is a woman in her 30s with COVID-19, enrolled during active disease.

The chain is built from TRBV6-5 and TRBJ1-6, with TRBD1 identical over 9 bases. There are 14 residues in the CDR3. V lost 6 bases, J lost 8 bases, and 5 bases stayed unmatched. Germline lookup yields CDR1 MNHEY and CDR2 SVGAGI. The CDR3 DNA reads as TGTGCCAGCAGGGAGACAGGGGGTTATTCACCCCTCCACTTT. Its translation: CASRETGGYSPLHF.

The chain has TRBV19 and TRBJ1-2; a possible D gene is TRBD1 (6 bases). The CDR3 is 13 residues long. Germline values: CDR1 LNHDA, CDR2 SQIVND (reference sequence). Trimming took 5 bases from V and 6 from J, leaving 13 bases between them. The CDR3 sequence is CASSRTVTNGYTF. The DNA for the CDR3 is TGTGCCAGTAGTCGGACAGTAACAAATGGCTACACCTTC.

The chain couples TRBV4-1 to TRBJ2-2; 9 positions match TRBD1. The CDR3 sequence is 15 residues long. With 4 bases clipped from V and 9 bases from J, the junction kept 9 bases outside the gene matches. In germline, CDR1 is MGHRA, CDR2 YSYEKL. Written as DNA, the CDR3 is TGCGCCAGCAGCCGGCAACAGGGGGCGGTCCGGGAGCTGTTTTTT. Encoded protein: CASSRQQGAVRELFF.

This clone is a singleton in its sample. This chain connects TRBV10-3 to TRBJ1-3, with TRBD1 matching over 12 bases. The CDR3 runs to 17 residues. The junction had 4 bases not matched to a gene; V was cut back by 0 bases and J by 4 bases. Germline V gives CDR1 ENHRY, CDR2 SYGVKD. CDR3 loop: CAISESGQGASGNTIYF. In nucleotides, the CDR3 is TGTGCCATCAGTGAGTCGGGACAGGGGGCTTCCGGAAACACCATATATTTT.

The V call is TRBV11-2, the J call TRBJ2-1, with 8 bases that match TRBD2. CDR1 is SGHAT, CDR2 FQNNGV, per germline. V gave up 10 bases and J gave up 9 bases; unmatched junction bases: 23. This CDR3 is built from 17 residues. The CDR3 DNA reads TGTGCCACCACCCTTAGGCTTAGGACAGCGGGAGAGGCTGAGCAGTTCTTC. Its protein is CATTLRLRTAGEAEQFF.

CDR3 nucleotide sequence: TGTGCCAGCAGCCAAGAGGGGCTAGCGGGGGGGTTGGATACGCAGTATTTT. This sequence encodes CASSQEGLAGGLDTQYF. The chain links TRBV4-2 to TRBJ2-3, with 12 bases lining up with TRBD2. Germline V CDR1 and CDR2: LGHNA, YNFKEQ. Germline trimming cut 0 bases from V and 6 bases from J; bases unmatched to any gene: 7. The CDR3 runs 17 residues.

The rearrangement joins TRBV6-1 to TRBJ1-1, with TRBD1 matching over 10 bases. This CDR3 has 16 amino acids. With V trimmed by 2 bases and J by 3 bases, 6 bases remained unmatched. Germline V gives CDR1 MNHNS, CDR2 SASEGT. CDR3 DNA: TGTGCCAGCAGTGAACGGACAGGGGGGGTGGACACTGAAGCTTTCTTT. Translating gives CASSERTGGVDTEAFF.

In its sample, this clone was seen a few times. J is TRBJ1-1 and V is TRBV5-1, with no clear D. The CDR3 is 13 residues long. Deletions cut 4 bases from V and 1 base from J, with 8 bases between. Germline CDR1 reads SGHRS; CDR2 reads YFSETQ. The CDR3 sequence is CASSIAPNTEAFF. DNA for the CDR3: TGCGCCAGCAGCATAGCCCCGAACACTGAAGCTTTCTTT.

V and J are TRBV5-5 and TRBJ1-6, with 9 positions matching TRBD1. Per germline, CDR1 SGHKS and CDR2 YYEKEE (reference sequence). The CDR3 extends over 16 amino acids. Unmatched junction bases numbered 4, after V lost 0 bases and J lost 6 bases. This CDR3 is CASSLEQGAGNSPLHF. For the CDR3, the DNA is TGTGCCAGCAGCTTGGAACAGGGGGCTGGTAATTCACCCCTCCACTTT.

The chain links TRBV5-1 to TRBJ1-1, with 7 bases that match TRBD1. Per the germline V gene, CDR1 is SGHRS and CDR2 is YFSETQ. The CDR3 length is 15 residues. With V trimmed by 4 bases and J by 2 bases, 8 bases remained unmatched. In nucleotides, the CDR3 is TGCGCCAGCAGCCATAGGGACAGCGATAACACTGAAGCTTTCTTT. The encoded protein is CASSHRDSDNTEAFF.

This sequence joins TRBV18 and TRBJ2-7; D may be TRBD1 (5 bases). Germline CDR1 is KGHSH and CDR2 is LQKENI. Trimming pared 3 bases from V and 5 bases from J, leaving 8 bases between. The CDR3 runs 12 residues. The CDR3 loop is CASSPQGNEQYV. CDR3 nucleotide sequence: TGTGCCAGCTCACCGCAGGGCAACGAGCAGTACGTC.

The sample holds one count of this clone. This chain connects TRBV6-4 to TRBJ1-1; the D is unclear. The V gene lost 6 bases and the J gene lost 1 base, with 9 bases spanning the gap. The V gene's germline CDR1 is MRHNA and CDR2 SNTAGT. The CDR3 loop spans 13 amino acids. This CDR3 is CASRKRENTEAFF. The CDR3 DNA reads as TGTGCCAGCAGGAAACGGGAGAACACTGAAGCTTTCTTT.

The CDR3 protein is CASSARVGGGNQPQHF. For the CDR3, the DNA is TGTGCCAGTAGTGCTCGGGTGGGAGGGGGAAATCAGCCCCAGCATTTT. The rearrangement links TRBV19 to TRBJ1-5, with D tentatively TRBD1 (6 bases). V lost 5 bases and J 4 bases, leaving 18 bases between the germline ends. This CDR3 has 16 amino acids. The V gene's germline CDR1 is LNHDA and CDR2 SQIVND (reference sequence).

V and J are TRBV5-8 and TRBJ1-5; tentative D call: TRBD1 (5 bases). Germline V gene sequence: CDR1 SGHTS, CDR2 YDEGEE. The V end lost 0 bases, the J end lost 2 bases, and 12 bases lay between the germline ends. The CDR3 extends over 16 amino acids. In DNA, the CDR3 is TGTGCCAGCAGCTTGGTGGGGGGGTCTGGCAATCAGCCCCAGCATTTT. This gives the protein CASSLVGGSGNQPQHF.

V is TRBV29-1 and J is TRBJ2-1, with TRBD2 matching over 16 bases. Germline V CDR1 and CDR2: SQVTM, ANQGSEA. This CDR3 spans 16 amino acids. V dropped 7 bases and J dropped 7; count of bases not matched to a gene: 10. The CDR3 region is CSGKGLAGGSRNEQFF. CDR3 nucleotide sequence: TGCAGCGGGAAGGGACTAGCGGGAGGGTCGAGGAATGAGCAGTTCTTC.

This clone occurred once. This chain connects TRBV7-8 to TRBJ2-3; 8 nucleotides line up with TRBD1. The V segment lost 5 bases and the J segment 0 bases; nucleotides outside the gene matches: 7. This CDR3 spans 16 amino acids. Germline V lookup: CDR1 SGHVS, CDR2 FQNEAQ. The CDR3 coding sequence is TGTGCCAGCAGCCTGGGCAGGGGGCAGAGCACAGATACGCAGTATTTT. This encodes CASSLGRGQSTDTQYF. The whole variable domain, remainder taken from reference TRBV7-8 and TRBJ2-3, is GAGVSQSPRYKVAKRGQDVALRCDPISGHVSLFWYQQALGQGPEFLTYFQNEAQLDKSGLPSDRFFAERPEGSVSTLKIQRTQQEDSAVYLCASSLGRGQSTDTQYFGPGTRLTVL.

V is TRBV29-1 and J is TRBJ2-3; D is perhaps TRBD1 (5 bases). The V end lost 4 bases, the J end lost 2 bases, and 16 bases lay between the germline ends. The germline gives CDR1 SQVTM, CDR2 ANQGSEA. This CDR3 has 15 residues. The CDR3 reads CSVVPNRRNTDTQYF. In nucleotides, the CDR3 is TGCAGCGTTGTCCCGAACAGGAGAAACACAGATACGCAGTATTTT.

The chain uses TRBV13 and TRBJ2-7; TRBD2 aligns across 7 bases. CDR1 PRHDT and CDR2 FYEKMQ come from the germline V gene (reference sequence). V shed 0 bases, J shed 5 bases, and the junction held 7 bases outside the gene matches. The CDR3 extends over 15 amino acids. The CDR3 nucleotides are TGTGCCAGCAGCTTAGGGGGAGGGGTAGGGAACGAGCAGTACTTC. The encoded protein is CASSLGGGVGNEQYF.

CDR3 residues: CASSYGQESYEQYF. As DNA, the CDR3 is TGCGCCAGCAGTTACGGACAGGAATCATACGAGCAGTACTTC. The rearrangement joins TRBV5-1 to TRBJ2-7; 7 nucleotides agree with TRBD1. The CDR3 covers 14 residues. The V gene end was trimmed by 5 bases and the J gene end by 4 bases; junction bases not matched to a gene: 9. CDR1 is SGHRS and CDR2 is YFSETQ in the germline V gene.

The V call is TRBV4-1, the J call TRBJ1-2; D possibly corresponds to TRBD1 (6 bases). V was cut by 4 bases and J by 3 bases, with 21 bases left in between. The CDR3 is 17 amino acids. Germline V CDR1 and CDR2: MGHRA, YSYEKL. The CDR3 protein is CASSPGFLTGKDYGYTF. Written as DNA, the CDR3 is TGCGCCAGCAGCCCAGGCTTCCTGACAGGCAAAGACTATGGCTACACCTTC.

The V and J genes are TRBV27 and TRBJ1-2; 10 nucleotides match TRBD1. Trimming at V came to 5 bases and at J to 3 bases, leaving 9 bases not matched to a gene. CDR1 MNHEY and CDR2 SMNVEV come from the germline V gene (reference sequence). This CDR3 is built from 16 residues. CDR3 region: CASSLLGDRGDYGYTF. The CDR3 bases are TGTGCCAGCAGTCTCCTGGGGGACAGGGGCGACTATGGCTACACCTTC.

The chain carries TRBV29-1 and TRBJ2-5; TRBD1 agrees at 9 bases. The CDR3 sequence is 16 residues long. Germline CDR1 reads SQVTM; CDR2 reads ANQGSEA. Germline trimming cut 6 bases from V and 3 bases from J; bases unmatched to any gene: 14. CDR3 sequence: CSVSGTGKGGEETQYF. The CDR3 DNA sequence: TGCAGCGTGTCCGGGACAGGGAAAGGGGGCGAAGAGACCCAGTACTTC.

The chain joins TRBV10-2 to TRBJ2-2; 11 nucleotides line up with TRBD2. The CDR3 covers 17 residues. V shed 7 bases and J 4 bases; nucleotides not matched to a gene: 11. CDR1 and CDR2 from the germline V gene are WSHSY and SAAADI. CDR3 region: CASTTLSGLAVTGELFF. Here the CDR3 DNA reads TGCGCCAGCACCACCCTATCGGGACTAGCGGTCACCGGGGAGCTGTTTTTT.

The chain combines TRBV29-1 with TRBJ2-7, with D perhaps matching TRBD1 (5 bases). Trimming stripped 5 bases from V and 6 bases from J, with 17 bases between. CDR1 and CDR2 (germline): SQVTM, ANQGSEA. The CDR3 loop spans 13 amino acids. The DNA of the CDR3 is TGCAGCGTTAAGGACACGATTACCCGCGAGCAGTACGTC. This encodes CSVKDTITREQYV.